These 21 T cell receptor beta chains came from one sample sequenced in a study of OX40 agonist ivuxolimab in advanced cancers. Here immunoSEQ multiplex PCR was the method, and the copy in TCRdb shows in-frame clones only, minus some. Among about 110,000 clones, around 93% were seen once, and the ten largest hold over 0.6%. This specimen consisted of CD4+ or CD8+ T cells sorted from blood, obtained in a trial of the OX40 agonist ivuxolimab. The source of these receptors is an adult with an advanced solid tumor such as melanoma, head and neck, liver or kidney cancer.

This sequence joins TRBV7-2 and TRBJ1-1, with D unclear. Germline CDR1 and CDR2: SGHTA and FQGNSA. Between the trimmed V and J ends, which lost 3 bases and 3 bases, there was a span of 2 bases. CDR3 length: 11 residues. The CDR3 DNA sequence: TGTGCCAGCAGCTTCCACACTGAAGCTTTCTTT. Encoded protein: CASSFHTEAFF.

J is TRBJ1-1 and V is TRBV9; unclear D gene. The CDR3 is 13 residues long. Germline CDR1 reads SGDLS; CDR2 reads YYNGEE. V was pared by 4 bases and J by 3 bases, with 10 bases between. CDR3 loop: CASSFRLYTEAFF. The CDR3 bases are TGTGCCAGCAGCTTTCGTTTGTACACTGAAGCTTTCTTT.

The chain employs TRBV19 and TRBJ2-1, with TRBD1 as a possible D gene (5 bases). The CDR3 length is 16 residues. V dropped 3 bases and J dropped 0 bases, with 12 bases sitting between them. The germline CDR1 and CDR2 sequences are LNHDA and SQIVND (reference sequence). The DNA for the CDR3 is TGTGCCAGTAGTATCTCAACAGGTTCCTCCTACAATGAGCAGTTCTTC. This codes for CASSISTGSSYNEQFF.

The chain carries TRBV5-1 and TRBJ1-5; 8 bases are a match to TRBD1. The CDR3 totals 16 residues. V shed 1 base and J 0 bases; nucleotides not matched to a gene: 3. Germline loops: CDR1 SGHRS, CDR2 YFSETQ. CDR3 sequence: CASSLTGGYSNQPQHF. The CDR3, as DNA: TGCGCCAGCAGCTTGACAGGGGGTTATAGCAATCAGCCCCAGCATTTT. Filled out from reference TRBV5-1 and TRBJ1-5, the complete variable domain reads KAGVTQTPRYLIKTRGQQVTLSCSPISGHRSVSWYQQTPGQGLQFLFEYFSETQRNKGNFPGRFSGRQFSNSRSEMNVSTLELGDSALYLCASSLTGGYSNQPQHFGDGTRLSIL.

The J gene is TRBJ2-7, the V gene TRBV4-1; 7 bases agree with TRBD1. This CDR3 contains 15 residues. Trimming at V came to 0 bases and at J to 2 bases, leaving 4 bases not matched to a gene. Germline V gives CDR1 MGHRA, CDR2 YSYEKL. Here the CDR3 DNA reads TGCGCCAGCAGCCAAGATCGACAGGGAGCCTACGAGCAGTACTTC. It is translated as CASSQDRQGAYEQYF.

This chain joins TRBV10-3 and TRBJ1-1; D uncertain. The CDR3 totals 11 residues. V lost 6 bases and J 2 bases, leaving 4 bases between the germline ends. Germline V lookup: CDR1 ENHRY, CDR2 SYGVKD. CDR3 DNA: TGTGCCATCAGCTTCAACACTGAAGCTTTCTTT. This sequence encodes CAISFNTEAFF.

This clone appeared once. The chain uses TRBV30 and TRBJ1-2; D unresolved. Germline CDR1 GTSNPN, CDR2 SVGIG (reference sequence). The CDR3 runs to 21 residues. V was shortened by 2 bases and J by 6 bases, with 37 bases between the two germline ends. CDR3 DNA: TGTGCCTGGAGTACAGCGGACGTAGAGGACGCACCTTTGGATTCGAAGGATGGCTACACCTTC. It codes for CAWSTADVEDAPLDSKDGYTF.

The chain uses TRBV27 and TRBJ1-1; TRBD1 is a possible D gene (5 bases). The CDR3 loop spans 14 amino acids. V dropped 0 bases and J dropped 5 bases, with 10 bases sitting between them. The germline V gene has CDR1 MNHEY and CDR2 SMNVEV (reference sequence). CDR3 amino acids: CASSLSRRGTEAFF. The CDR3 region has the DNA TGTGCCAGCAGTTTATCGAGGAGGGGTACTGAAGCTTTCTTT.

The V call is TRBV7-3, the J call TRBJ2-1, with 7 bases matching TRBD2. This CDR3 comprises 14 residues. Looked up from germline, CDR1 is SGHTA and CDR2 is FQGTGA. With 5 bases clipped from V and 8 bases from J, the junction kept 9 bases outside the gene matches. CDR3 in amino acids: CASSPRTSGDEQFF. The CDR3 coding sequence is TGTGCCAGCAGCCCCAGGACTAGTGGCGATGAGCAGTTCTTC.

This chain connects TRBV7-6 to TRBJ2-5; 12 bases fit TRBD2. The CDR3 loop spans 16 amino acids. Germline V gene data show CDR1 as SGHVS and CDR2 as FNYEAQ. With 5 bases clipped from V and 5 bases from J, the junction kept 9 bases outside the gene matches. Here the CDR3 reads CASSIGTSGFLETQYF. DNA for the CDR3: TGTGCCAGCAGCATAGGGACTAGCGGGTTCTTGGAGACCCAGTACTTC.

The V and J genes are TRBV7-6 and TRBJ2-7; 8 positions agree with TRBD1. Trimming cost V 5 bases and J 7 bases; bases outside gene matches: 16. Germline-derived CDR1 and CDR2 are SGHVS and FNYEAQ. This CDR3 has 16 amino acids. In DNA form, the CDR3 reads TGTGCCAGCAGCAAACCGCCGGGACAGGCTATGGGGGAGCAGTACTTC. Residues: CASSKPPGQAMGEQYF. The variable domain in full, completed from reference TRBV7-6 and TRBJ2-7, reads GAGVSQSPRYKVTKRGQDVALRCDPISGHVSLYWYRQALGQGPEFLTYFNYEAQQDKSGLPNDRFSAERPEGSISTLTIQRTEQRDSAMYRCASSKPPGQAMGEQYFGPGTRLTVT.

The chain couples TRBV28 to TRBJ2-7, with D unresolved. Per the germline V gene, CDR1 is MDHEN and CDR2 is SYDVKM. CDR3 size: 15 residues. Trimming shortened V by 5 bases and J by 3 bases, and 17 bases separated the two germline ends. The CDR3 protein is CASSPTGPPGYEQYF. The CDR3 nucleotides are TGTGCCAGCAGTCCCACCGGGCCCCCAGGCTACGAGCAGTACTTC.

CDR3 coding DNA: TGTGCCAGCAGCAGGGACAGTGGAACTGAAGCTTTCTTT. Protein: CASSRDSGTEAFF. The chain has TRBV5-4 and TRBJ1-1; 7 nucleotides match TRBD1. With 4 bases clipped from V and 5 bases from J, the junction kept 5 bases outside the gene matches. CDR3 length: 13 residues. The germline CDR1 and CDR2 sequences are SGHNT and YYREEE (reference sequence).

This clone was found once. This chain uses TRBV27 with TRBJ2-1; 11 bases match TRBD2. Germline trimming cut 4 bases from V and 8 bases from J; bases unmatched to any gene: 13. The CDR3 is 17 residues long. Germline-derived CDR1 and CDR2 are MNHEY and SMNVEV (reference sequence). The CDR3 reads CASSSSGLAGGGYEQFF. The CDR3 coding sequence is TGTGCCAGCAGTTCATCGGGTCTAGCGGGAGGAGGCTATGAGCAGTTCTTC.

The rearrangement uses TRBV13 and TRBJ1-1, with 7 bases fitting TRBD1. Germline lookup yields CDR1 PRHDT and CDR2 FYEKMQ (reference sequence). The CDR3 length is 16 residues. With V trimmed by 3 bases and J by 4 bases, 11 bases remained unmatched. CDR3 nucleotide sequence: TGTGCCAGCAGCTTGGGACCTCGGACAGGTTTCACTGAAGCTTTCTTT. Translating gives CASSLGPRTGFTEAFF.

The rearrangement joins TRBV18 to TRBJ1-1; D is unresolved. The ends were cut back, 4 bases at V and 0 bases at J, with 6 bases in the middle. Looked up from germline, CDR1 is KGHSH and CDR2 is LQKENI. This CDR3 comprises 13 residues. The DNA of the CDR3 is TGTGCCAGCTCACTAGACATGAACACTGAAGCTTTCTTT. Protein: CASSLDMNTEAFF.

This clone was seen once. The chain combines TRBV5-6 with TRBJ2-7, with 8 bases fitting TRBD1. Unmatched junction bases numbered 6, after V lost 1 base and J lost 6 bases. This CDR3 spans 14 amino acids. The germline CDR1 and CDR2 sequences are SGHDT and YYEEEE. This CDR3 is CASSLRVRGREQYF. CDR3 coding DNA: TGTGCCAGCAGCTTGAGGGTCAGGGGGCGCGAGCAGTACTTC.

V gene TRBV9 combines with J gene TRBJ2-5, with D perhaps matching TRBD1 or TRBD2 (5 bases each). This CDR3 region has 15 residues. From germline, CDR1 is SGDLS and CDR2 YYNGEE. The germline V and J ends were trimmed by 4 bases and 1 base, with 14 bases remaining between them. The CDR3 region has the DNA TGTGCCAGCAGCCCATACGGGGCAGTCCAAGAGACCCAGTACTTC. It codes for CASSPYGAVQETQYF.

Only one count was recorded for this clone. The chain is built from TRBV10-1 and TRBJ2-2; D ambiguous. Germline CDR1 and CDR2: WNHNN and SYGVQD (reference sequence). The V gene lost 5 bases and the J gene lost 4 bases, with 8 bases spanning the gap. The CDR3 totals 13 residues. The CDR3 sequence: CASSSMGTGELFF. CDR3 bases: TGCGCCAGCAGTTCCATGGGCACCGGGGAGCTGTTTTTT.

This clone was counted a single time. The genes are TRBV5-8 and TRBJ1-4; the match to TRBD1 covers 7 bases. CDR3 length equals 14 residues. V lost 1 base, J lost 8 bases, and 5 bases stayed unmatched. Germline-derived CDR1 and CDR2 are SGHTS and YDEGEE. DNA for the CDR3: TGTGCCAGCAGCTTGCCTACGGGACAGGAAAAACTGTTTTTT. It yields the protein CASSLPTGQEKLFF.

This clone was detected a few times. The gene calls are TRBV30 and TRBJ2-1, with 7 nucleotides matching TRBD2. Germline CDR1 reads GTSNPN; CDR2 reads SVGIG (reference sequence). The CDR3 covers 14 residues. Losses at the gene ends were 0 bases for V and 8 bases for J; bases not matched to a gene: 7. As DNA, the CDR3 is TGTGCCTGGAGTGTTTTCTTTGCGGGAGATGAGCAGTTCTTC. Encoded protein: CAWSVFFAGDEQFF.